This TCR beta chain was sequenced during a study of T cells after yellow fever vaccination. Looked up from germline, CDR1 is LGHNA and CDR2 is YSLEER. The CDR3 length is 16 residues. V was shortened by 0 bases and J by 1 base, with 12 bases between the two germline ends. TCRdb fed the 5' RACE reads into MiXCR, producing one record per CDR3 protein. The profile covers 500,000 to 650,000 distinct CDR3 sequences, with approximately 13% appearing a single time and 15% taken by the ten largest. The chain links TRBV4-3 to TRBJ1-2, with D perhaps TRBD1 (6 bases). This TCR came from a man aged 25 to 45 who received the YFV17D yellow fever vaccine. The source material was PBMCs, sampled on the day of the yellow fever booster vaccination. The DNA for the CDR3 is TGCGCCAGCAGCCAAGATCGAGGGGGGAATAACTATGGCTACACCTTC. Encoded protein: CASSQDRGGNNYGYTF.